Each of the 25 T cell receptor beta chains below was sequenced from the same sample in a study of blood T cell repertoires in COVID-19. Method: immunoSEQ multiplex PCR; TCRdb's copy keeps in-frame clones and lacks some. The sample has a few hundred thousand clones; around nine tenths are singletons. The specimen sequenced was peripheral blood. The origin of the receptors is a man in his sixties who had recovered from COVID-19.

The chain carries TRBV7-6 and TRBJ2-3, with TRBD2 matching 9 bases. V was clipped by 0 bases and J by 2 bases; unmatched bases: 3. Germline V gives CDR1 SGHVS, CDR2 FNYEAQ. The CDR3 loop spans 16 amino acids. For the CDR3, the DNA is TGTGCCAGCAGCTTAGCTAGCGGGAGATACACAGATACGCAGTATTTT. Amino acid sequence: CASSLASGRYTDTQYF.

This clone was seen only a few times. The chain carries TRBV5-1 and TRBJ2-2; 8 positions match TRBD1. From germline, CDR1 is SGHRS and CDR2 YFSETQ. The trim removed 0 bases at V and 6 bases at J, leaving 7 bases unmatched. The CDR3 sequence is 16 residues long. The CDR3 coding sequence is TGCGCCAGCAGCTTGGCCGGGGACAGGCGGGCCGGGGAGCTGTTTTTT. Its translation is CASSLAGDRRAGELFF.

V and J are TRBV18 and TRBJ1-1; no reliable D call. CDR3 length: 15 amino acids. The ends were cut back, 0 bases at V and 1 base at J, with 9 bases in the middle. Germline CDR1 reads KGHSH; CDR2 reads LQKENI. The CDR3 DNA sequence: TGTGCCAGCTCACCACCGGGAGGATGGAACACTGAAGCTTTCTTT. It encodes CASSPPGGWNTEAFF.

CDR3 in amino acids: CASSDRGTGELFF. For the CDR3, the DNA is TGTGCCAGCAGCGACAGGGGCACCGGGGAGCTGTTTTTT. This sequence joins TRBV2 and TRBJ2-2, with 8 bases identical to TRBD1. Germline assignment: CDR1 SNHLY and CDR2 FYNNEI. This CDR3 spans 13 amino acids. The junction had 1 base not matched to a gene; V was cut back by 6 bases and J by 4 bases.

This clone was seen a single time. This chain joins TRBV24-1 and TRBJ2-5; D perhaps matches TRBD1 (5 bases). CDR1 is KGHDR and CDR2 is SFDVKD in the germline V gene. V gave up 5 bases and J gave up 0 bases, with 6 bases separating them. The CDR3 sequence is 13 residues long. DNA of the CDR3: TGTGCCACCAGTGGACAGCACCAAGAGACCCAGTACTTC. Amino acids: CATSGQHQETQYF.

The chain employs TRBV15 and TRBJ2-4; 11 positions match TRBD2. Germline V gene lookup returns CDR1 LNHNV and CDR2 YYDKDF (reference sequence). The CDR3 contains 18 residues. V shed 1 base, J shed 0 bases, and the junction held 5 bases outside the gene matches. CDR3 bases: TGTGCCACCAGCAGAGTAGCGGGAGGGACCCTAGCCAAAAACATTCAGTACTTC. Amino acids: CATSRVAGGTLAKNIQYF.

On this clone itself: One junction end does not reproduce the germline sequence, and a read error may be involved. This chain connects TRBV10-1 to TRBJ2-2, with TRBD1 matching over 8 bases. In germline, CDR1 is WNHNN, CDR2 SYGVQD (reference sequence). This CDR3 spans 15 amino acids. The CDR3 DNA follows: TGCGCCAGCAGGATAGCAGGACAGGGTTACCGGGGAGCTGTTTTT. Its translation is CASRIAGQGYRGAVF.

This clone was recorded once. The chain joins TRBV21-1 to TRBJ2-2; TRBD1 is the table's D call, not checked against the DNA. TRBV21-1 is shown as a pseudogene. The CDR3 extends over 16 amino acids. In DNA, the CDR3 is TGTGCCAGCAGCGGCCGACAGGGTGGATCGACCGGGGAGCTGTTTTTT. Protein sequence: CASSGRQGGSTGELFF.

The V gene is TRBV2, the J gene TRBJ2-1; D perhaps matches TRBD2 (5 bases). Germline V gives CDR1 SNHLY, CDR2 FYNNEI. Trimming pared 6 bases from V and 5 bases from J, leaving 14 bases between. The length of the CDR3 is 14 residues. Written as DNA, the CDR3 is TGTGCCAGCAGCACCCGGGGAAGCGACAATGAGCAGTTCTTC. This sequence encodes CASSTRGSDNEQFF.

V and J are TRBV29-1 and TRBJ2-2; 10 nucleotides line up with TRBD1. Germline V gives CDR1 SQVTM, CDR2 ANQGSEA. J lost 7 bases, V lost 7 bases, and 18 bases had no gene match. The CDR3 is 17 residues long. CDR3: CSGFGNVAGQGNGELFF. The CDR3 DNA follows: TGCAGCGGATTTGGGAACGTAGCGGGACAGGGGAACGGGGAGCTGTTTTTT.

The V call is TRBV2, the J call TRBJ2-1; 13 bases are shared with TRBD2. The germline CDR1 and CDR2 sequences are SNHLY and FYNNEI. The CDR3 length is 17 residues. V shed 2 bases and J 4 bases; nucleotides not matched to a gene: 5. CDR3 loop: CASSERTSGRGYNEQFF. CDR3 nucleotide sequence: TGTGCCAGCAGTGAAAGAACTAGCGGGAGGGGTTACAATGAGCAGTTCTTC.

This rearrangement joins TRBV19 to TRBJ1-5; D ambiguous. Germline V CDR1 and CDR2: LNHDA, SQIVND (reference sequence). V was trimmed by 3 bases and J by 5 bases, leaving 8 bases between them. This CDR3 is 13 amino acids long. The chain's CDR3 is CASSIRGDQPQHF. DNA for the CDR3: TGTGCCAGTAGTATCCGGGGAGATCAGCCCCAGCATTTT.

The V gene is TRBV5-1, the J gene TRBJ2-7, with 7 bases lining up with TRBD1. Trimming removed 1 base from V and 5 bases from J; junction bases left unmatched: 9. The germline V gene has CDR1 SGHRS and CDR2 YFSETQ. The CDR3 extends over 15 amino acids. The DNA of the CDR3 is TGCGCCAGCAGCTTGATGGGGACAGATAACAACGAGCAGTACTTC. It yields the protein CASSLMGTDNNEQYF.

This chain connects TRBV5-4 to TRBJ2-5, with D uncertain. Germline V lookup: CDR1 SGHNT, CDR2 YYREEE (reference sequence). V was pared by 0 bases and J by 7 bases, with 4 bases between. The CDR3 extends over 11 amino acids. The CDR3 loop is CASSLDGTQYF. CDR3 DNA: TGTGCCAGCAGCTTGGACGGGACCCAGTACTTC.

The chain links TRBV2 to TRBJ2-5, with TRBD2 matching 11 bases. This CDR3 has 18 amino acids. V shed 2 bases, J shed 4 bases, and the junction held 12 bases outside the gene matches. Germline V gene data show CDR1 as SNHLY and CDR2 as FYNNEI. In nucleotides, the CDR3 is TGTGCCAGCAGTGAATGGCCTAGCGGGGGGCCCCCTTTAGAGACCCAGTACTTC. The encoded protein is CASSEWPSGGPPLETQYF.

V usage is TRBV11-3 and J usage is TRBJ2-7; 15 bases match TRBD2. There are 16 residues in the CDR3. Germline CDR1 SGHNT, CDR2 YENEEA. V lost 4 bases, J lost 5 bases, and 6 bases stayed unmatched. This CDR3 is CASSSGTSGRIDEQYF. The DNA of the CDR3 is TGTGCCAGCAGCTCCGGGACTAGCGGGAGGATTGACGAGCAGTACTTC.

The J gene is TRBJ1-1, the V gene TRBV12-3 or TRBV12-4; maybe TRBD1 (5 bases). The CDR3 contains 10 residues. V was cut by 6 bases and J by 11 bases, with 10 bases left in between. In nucleotides, the CDR3 is TGTGCCAGCAGCCGCCGGGGGGCTTTCTTT. Amino acid sequence: CASSRRGAFF.

This clone has just a few counts. The genes are TRBV2 and TRBJ1-1; 8 bases line up with TRBD1. This CDR3 has 14 amino acids. From germline, CDR1 is SNHLY and CDR2 FYNNEI. The V segment lost 6 bases and the J segment 0 bases; nucleotides outside the gene matches: 3. The CDR3 DNA follows: TGTGCCAGCAGCCCGGACAGGGTGAACACTGAAGCTTTCTTT. As protein: CASSPDRVNTEAFF.

This chain uses TRBV7-8 with TRBJ1-2; D remains unclear. Germline V gives CDR1 SGHVS, CDR2 FQNEAQ. Trimming took 1 base from V and 1 from J, leaving 7 bases between them. The CDR3 runs to 14 residues. CDR3 loop: CASSLVPGNYGYTF. CDR3 DNA: TGTGCCAGCAGCTTAGTCCCCGGTAACTATGGCTACACCTTC.

The genes are TRBV11-3 and TRBJ2-1, with D unclear. V gave up 0 bases and J gave up 4 bases, with 4 bases separating them. The CDR3 consists of 13 residues. The germline gives CDR1 SGHNT, CDR2 YENEEA. CDR3 residues: CASSLDPYNEQFF. The DNA for the CDR3 is TGTGCCAGCAGCTTAGACCCTTACAATGAGCAGTTCTTC.

The chain is built from TRBV4-1 and TRBJ1-5; 11 bases line up with TRBD1. CDR3 length equals 16 residues. The J segment lost 6 bases and the V segment lost 0 bases, leaving 4 bases of the junction unmatched. Germline-derived CDR1 and CDR2 are MGHRA and YSYEKL. The CDR3 DNA sequence: TGCGCCAGCAGCCAAGAAGGGACAGGGGGAGGTCAGCCCCAGCATTTT. It specifies CASSQEGTGGGQPQHF.

The chain couples TRBV7-3 to TRBJ2-1; 7 nucleotides agree with TRBD2. The J segment lost 8 bases and the V segment lost 3 bases, leaving 7 bases of the junction unmatched. Germline V gene sequence: CDR1 SGHTA, CDR2 FQGTGA. This CDR3 has 14 residues. CDR3 sequence (DNA): TGTGCCAGCAGCTTGAGACTAGCCCTGGATGAGCAGTTCTTC. Amino acids: CASSLRLALDEQFF. Full variable domain (remainder filled in from reference TRBV7-3 and TRBJ2-1): GAGVSQTPSNKVTEKGKYVELRCDPISGHTALYWYRQSLGQGPEFLIYFQGTGAADDSGLPNDRFFAVRPEGSVSTLKIQRTERGDSAVYLCASSLRLALDEQFFGPGTRLTVL.

J is TRBJ1-1 and V is TRBV7-2, with D uncertain. In germline, CDR1 is SGHTA, CDR2 FQGNSA. The CDR3 consists of 14 residues. With 5 bases removed from V and 1 base from J, the gap between germline ends came to 11 bases. The CDR3 coding sequence is TGTGCCAGCAGCCCCCTCCGGGGGAACACTGAAGCTTTCTTT. Translated, it gives CASSPLRGNTEAFF.

In its sample, this clone was seen once. J is TRBJ1-4 and V is TRBV7-2; TRBD1 agrees at 7 bases. The CDR3 covers 15 residues. In germline, CDR1 is SGHTA, CDR2 FQGNSA. V was pared by 6 bases and J by 5 bases, with 9 bases of the junction left unmatched. The CDR3 region is CASSPPGQSNEKLFF. The CDR3 DNA reads TGTGCCAGCAGTCCTCCGGGACAGTCAAATGAAAAACTGTTTTTT.

This sequence joins TRBV9 and TRBJ1-2; TRBD1 might be the D (5 bases). V was shortened by 3 bases and J by 7 bases, with 19 bases between the two germline ends. Germline CDR1 and CDR2: SGDLS and YYNGEE. The CDR3 is 15 residues long. The chain's CDR3 is CASSALTGSPGGYTF. The CDR3 bases are TGTGCCAGCAGCGCACTTACAGGATCCCCTGGTGGCTACACCTTC.